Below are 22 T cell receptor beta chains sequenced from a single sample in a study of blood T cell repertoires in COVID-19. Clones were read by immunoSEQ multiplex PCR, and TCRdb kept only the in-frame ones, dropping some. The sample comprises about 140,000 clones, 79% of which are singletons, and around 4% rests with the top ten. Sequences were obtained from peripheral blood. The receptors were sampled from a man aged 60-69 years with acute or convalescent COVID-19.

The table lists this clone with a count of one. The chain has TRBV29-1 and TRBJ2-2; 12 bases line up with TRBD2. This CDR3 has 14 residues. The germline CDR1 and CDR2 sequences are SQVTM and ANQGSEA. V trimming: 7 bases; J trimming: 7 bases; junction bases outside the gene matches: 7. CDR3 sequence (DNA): TGCAGCGGGCTAGCGGGAGGGCGTGGCGGGGAGCTGTTTTTT. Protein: CSGLAGGRGGELFF.

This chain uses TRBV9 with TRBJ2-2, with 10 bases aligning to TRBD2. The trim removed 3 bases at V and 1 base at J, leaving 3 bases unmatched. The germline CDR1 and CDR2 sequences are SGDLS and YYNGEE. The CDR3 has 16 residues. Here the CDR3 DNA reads TGTGCCAGCAGCGGTATAGCGGGGGGGAACACCGGGGAGCTGTTTTTT. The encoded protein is CASSGIAGGNTGELFF.

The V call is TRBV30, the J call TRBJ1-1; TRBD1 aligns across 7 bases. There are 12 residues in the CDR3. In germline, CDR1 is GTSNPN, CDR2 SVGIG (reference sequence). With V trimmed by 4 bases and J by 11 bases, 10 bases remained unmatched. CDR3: CAWNFKQGWAFF. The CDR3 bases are TGTGCCTGGAATTTCAAACAGGGGTGGGCTTTCTTT.

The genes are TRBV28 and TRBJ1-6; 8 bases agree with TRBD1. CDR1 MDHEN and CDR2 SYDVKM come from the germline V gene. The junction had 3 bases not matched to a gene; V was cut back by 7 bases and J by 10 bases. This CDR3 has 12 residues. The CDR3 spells CASTRTGSPLHF. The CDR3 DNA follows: TGTGCCAGCACCCGGACAGGGTCACCCCTCCACTTT. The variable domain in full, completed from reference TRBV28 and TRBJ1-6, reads DVKVTQSSRYLVKRTGEKVFLECVQDMDHENMFWYRQDPGLGLRLIYFSYDVKMKEKGDIPEGYSVSREKKERFSLILESASTNQTSMYLCASTRTGSPLHFGNGTRLTVT.

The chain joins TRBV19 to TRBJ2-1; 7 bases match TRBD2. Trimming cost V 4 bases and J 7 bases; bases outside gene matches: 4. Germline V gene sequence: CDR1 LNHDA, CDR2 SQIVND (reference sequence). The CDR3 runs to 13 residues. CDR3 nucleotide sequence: TGTGCCAGTAGTAAAGGACTAGTTAATGAGCAGTTCTTC. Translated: CASSKGLVNEQFF.

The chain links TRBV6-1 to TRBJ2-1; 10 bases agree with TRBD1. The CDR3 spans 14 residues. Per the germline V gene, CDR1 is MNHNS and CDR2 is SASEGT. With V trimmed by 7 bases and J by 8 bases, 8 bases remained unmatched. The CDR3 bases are TGTGCCAGCACCTACTGGGACAGGGGTGATGAGCAGTTCTTC. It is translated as CASTYWDRGDEQFF.

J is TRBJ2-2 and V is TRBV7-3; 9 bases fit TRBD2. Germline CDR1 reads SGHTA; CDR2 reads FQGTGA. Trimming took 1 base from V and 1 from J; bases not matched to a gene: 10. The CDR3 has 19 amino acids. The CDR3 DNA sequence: TGTGCCAGCAGCTTAAATCCCCCTAGCGGGGCACAGAACACCGGGGAGCTGTTTTTT. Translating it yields CASSLNPPSGAQNTGELFF.

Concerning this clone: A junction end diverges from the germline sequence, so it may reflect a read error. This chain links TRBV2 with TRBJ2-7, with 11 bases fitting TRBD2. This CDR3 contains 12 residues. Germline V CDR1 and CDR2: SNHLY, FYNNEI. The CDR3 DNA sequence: TGTGCCAGCAGTGGGACTAGCGGGCAAAGGGGCTTC. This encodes CASSGTSGQRGF.

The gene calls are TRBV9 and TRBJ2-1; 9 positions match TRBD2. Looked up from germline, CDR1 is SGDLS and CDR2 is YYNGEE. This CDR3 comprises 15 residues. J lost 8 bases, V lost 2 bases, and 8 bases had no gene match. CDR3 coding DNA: TGTGCCAGCAGCGTTCGGAGCGGGAGGTTTTATGAGCAGTTCTTC. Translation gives CASSVRSGRFYEQFF. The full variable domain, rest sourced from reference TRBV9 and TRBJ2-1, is DSGVTQTPKHLITATGQRVTLRCSPRSGDLSVYWYQQSLDQGLQFLIQYYNGEERAKGNILERFSAQQFPDLHSELNLSSLELGDSALYFCASSVRSGRFYEQFFGPGTRLTVL.

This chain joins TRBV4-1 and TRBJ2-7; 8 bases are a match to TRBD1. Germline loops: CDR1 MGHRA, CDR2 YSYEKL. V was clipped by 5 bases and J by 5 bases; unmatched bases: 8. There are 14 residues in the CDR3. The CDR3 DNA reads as TGCGCCAGCAGCTCCTGGACAGGGCGGAACGAGCAGTACTTC. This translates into CASSSWTGRNEQYF.

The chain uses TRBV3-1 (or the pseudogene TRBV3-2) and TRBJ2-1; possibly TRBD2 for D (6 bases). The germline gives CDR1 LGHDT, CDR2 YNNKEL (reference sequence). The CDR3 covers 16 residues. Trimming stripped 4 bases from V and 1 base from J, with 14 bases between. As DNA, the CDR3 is TGTGCCAGCAGCCTCGCGGGGTTGCATTCCTACAATGAGCAGTTCTTC. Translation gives CASSLAGLHSYNEQFF.

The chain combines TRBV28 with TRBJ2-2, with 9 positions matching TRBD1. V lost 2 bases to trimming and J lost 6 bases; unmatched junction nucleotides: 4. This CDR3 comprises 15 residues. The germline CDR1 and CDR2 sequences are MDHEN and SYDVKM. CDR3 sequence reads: CASSLSDRGAGELFF. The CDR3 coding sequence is TGTGCCAGCAGTTTAAGCGACAGGGGGGCCGGGGAGCTGTTTTTT.

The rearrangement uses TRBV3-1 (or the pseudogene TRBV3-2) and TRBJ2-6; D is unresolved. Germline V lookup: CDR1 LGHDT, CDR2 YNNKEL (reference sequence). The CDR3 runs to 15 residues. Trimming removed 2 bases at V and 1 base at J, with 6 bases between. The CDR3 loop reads CASSQSQSGANVLTF. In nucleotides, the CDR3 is TGTGCCAGCAGCCAATCCCAGTCTGGGGCCAACGTCCTGACTTTC.

The CDR3 bases are TGTGCCAGTAGTAAGACCCCCCCGGGAGGGAGCTCCTACGAGCAGTACTTC. Its protein is CASSKTPPGGSSYEQYF. This chain uses TRBV19 with TRBJ2-7; 8 nucleotides agree with TRBD2. The germline CDR1 and CDR2 sequences are LNHDA and SQIVND (reference sequence). This CDR3 has 17 amino acids. Germline trimming cut 4 bases from V and 0 bases from J; bases unmatched to any gene: 11.

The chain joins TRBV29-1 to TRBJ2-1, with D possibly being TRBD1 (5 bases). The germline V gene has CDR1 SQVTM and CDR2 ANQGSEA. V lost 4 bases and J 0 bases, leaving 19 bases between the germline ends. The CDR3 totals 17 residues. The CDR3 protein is CSVVKTADASSYNEQFF. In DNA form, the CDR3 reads TGCAGCGTTGTTAAGACAGCTGACGCTAGCTCCTACAATGAGCAGTTCTTC.

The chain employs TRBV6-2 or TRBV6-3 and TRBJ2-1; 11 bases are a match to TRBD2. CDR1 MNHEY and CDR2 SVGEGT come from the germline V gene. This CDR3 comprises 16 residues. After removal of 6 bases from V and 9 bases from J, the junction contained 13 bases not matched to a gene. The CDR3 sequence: CASSKAGLGTSGEQFF. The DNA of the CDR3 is TGTGCCAGCAGCAAAGCTGGTTTAGGGACTAGCGGTGAGCAGTTCTTC.

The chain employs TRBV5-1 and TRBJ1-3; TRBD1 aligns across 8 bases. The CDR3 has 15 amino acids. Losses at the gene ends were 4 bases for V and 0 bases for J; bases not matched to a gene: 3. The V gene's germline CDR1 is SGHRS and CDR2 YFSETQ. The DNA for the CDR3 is TGCGCCAGCAGCCGGGACAGGAGCTCTGGAAACACCATATATTTT. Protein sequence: CASSRDRSSGNTIYF.

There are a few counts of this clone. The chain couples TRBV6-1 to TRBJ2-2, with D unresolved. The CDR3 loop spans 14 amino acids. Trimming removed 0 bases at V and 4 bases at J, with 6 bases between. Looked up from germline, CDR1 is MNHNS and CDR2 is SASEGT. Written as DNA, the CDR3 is TGTGCCAGCAGTGAAGCGTCGAGCACCGGGGAGCTGTTTTTT. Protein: CASSEASSTGELFF.

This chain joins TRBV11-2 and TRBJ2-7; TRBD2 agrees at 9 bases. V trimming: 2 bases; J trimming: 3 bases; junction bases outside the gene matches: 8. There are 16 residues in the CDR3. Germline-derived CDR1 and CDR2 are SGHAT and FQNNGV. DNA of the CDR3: TGTGCCAGCAGCTTAAGTTCCAGCGGGGGGATCTACGAGCAGTACTTC. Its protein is CASSLSSSGGIYEQYF.

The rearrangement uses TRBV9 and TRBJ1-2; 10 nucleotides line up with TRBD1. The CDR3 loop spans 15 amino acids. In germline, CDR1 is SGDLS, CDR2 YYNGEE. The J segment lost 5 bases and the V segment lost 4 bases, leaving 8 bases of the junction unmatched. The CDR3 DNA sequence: TGTGCCAGCAGCCCACGACAGGGGGCGGAATATGGCTACACCTTC. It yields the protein CASSPRQGAEYGYTF.

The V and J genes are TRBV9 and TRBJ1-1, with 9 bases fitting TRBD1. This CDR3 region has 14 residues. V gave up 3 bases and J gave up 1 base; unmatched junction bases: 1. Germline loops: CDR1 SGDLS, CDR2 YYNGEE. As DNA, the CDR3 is TGTGCCAGCAGCGGGACAGGGGCGAACACTGAAGCTTTCTTT. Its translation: CASSGTGANTEAFF. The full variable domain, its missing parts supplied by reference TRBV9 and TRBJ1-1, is DSGVTQTPKHLITATGQRVTLRCSPRSGDLSVYWYQQSLDQGLQFLIQYYNGEERAKGNILERFSAQQFPDLHSELNLSSLELGDSALYFCASSGTGANTEAFFGQGTRLTVV.

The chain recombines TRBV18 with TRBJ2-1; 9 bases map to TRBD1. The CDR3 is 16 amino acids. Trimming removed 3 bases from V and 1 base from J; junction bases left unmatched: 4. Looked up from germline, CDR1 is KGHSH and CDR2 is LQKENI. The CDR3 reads CASSPGGQGSYNEQFF. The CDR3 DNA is TGTGCCAGCTCACCTGGGGGACAGGGATCCTACAATGAGCAGTTCTTC.